The 31 T cell receptor beta chains given below trace back to one sample, sequenced in a study of blood T cell repertoires in COVID-19. Assay used: immunoSEQ multiplex PCR; TCRdb lists only in-frame clones, some missing. The top ten hold approximately 2.6% of the sample, which has around 270,000 clones, about 90% seen once. Sequenced material: peripheral blood. The origin of the receptors is a person aged 18-30 years with COVID-19, enrolled during active disease.

The chain recombines TRBV9 with TRBJ1-2; 8 positions match TRBD1. Germline-derived CDR1 and CDR2 are SGDLS and YYNGEE. The V gene end was trimmed by 3 bases and the J gene end by 6 bases; junction bases not matched to a gene: 16. The CDR3 loop spans 17 amino acids. The CDR3 reads CASSARRTGKNFDGYTF. As DNA, the CDR3 is TGTGCCAGCAGCGCGAGGCGGACAGGGAAGAATTTTGATGGCTACACCTTC. Full variable domain (outside the CDR3, taken from reference TRBV9 and TRBJ1-2): DSGVTQTPKHLITATGQRVTLRCSPRSGDLSVYWYQQSLDQGLQFLIQYYNGEERAKGNILERFSAQQFPDLHSELNLSSLELGDSALYFCASSARRTGKNFDGYTFGSGTRLTVV.

This clone has more than one count but fewer than ten. The rearrangement uses TRBV30 and TRBJ2-7, with a weak D call TRBD1 (5 bases). This CDR3 has 13 amino acids. V lost 2 bases to trimming and J lost 6 bases, with 14 bases between them. CDR1 is GTSNPN and CDR2 is SVGIG in the germline V gene (reference sequence). CDR3 in DNA: TGTGCCTGGAGTCTAGTGGAAGGGGTCGAGCAGTACTTC. It specifies CAWSLVEGVEQYF.

The chain recombines TRBV28 with TRBJ2-3; 7 nucleotides align to TRBD1. This CDR3 has 14 residues. V dropped 4 bases and J dropped 4; count of bases not matched to a gene: 5. Germline V gives CDR1 MDHEN, CDR2 SYDVKM. CDR3 DNA sequence: TGTGCCAGCAGTTCGATGACAGGGTCAGATACGCAGTATTTT. This sequence encodes CASSSMTGSDTQYF.

V usage is TRBV12-1 and J usage is TRBJ1-5; the table's D call TRBD1 went unverified against the DNA. TRBV12-1 is reported as a pseudogene. The CDR3 runs to 18 residues. CDR3 residues: CASSYGQTGYNSNQPQHF. Here the CDR3 DNA reads TGTGCCAGCAGCTATGGGCAAACAGGGTACAATAGCAATCAGCCCCAGCATTTT.

In nucleotides, the CDR3 is TGCGCCAGCAGCTTGGATCGGGTCGATGGTGAAGCTTTCTTT. Translated: CASSLDRVDGEAFF. The rearrangement joins TRBV5-1 to TRBJ1-1; D is uncertain. The germline V gene has CDR1 SGHRS and CDR2 YFSETQ. Trimming took off 0 bases at V and 7 bases at J, with 13 bases between the two ends. This CDR3 has 14 amino acids.

V is TRBV5-5 and J is TRBJ2-1; unclear D gene. V lost 0 bases to trimming and J lost 0 bases, with 10 bases between them. The CDR3 has 16 residues. The germline CDR1 and CDR2 sequences are SGHKS and YYEKEE (reference sequence). The CDR3 here is CASSLEARVSYNEQFF. CDR3 DNA sequence: TGTGCCAGCAGCTTGGAGGCCCGGGTCTCCTACAATGAGCAGTTCTTC.

The chain uses TRBV7-9 and TRBJ2-1, with D possibly matching TRBD1 (6 bases). The V gene's germline CDR1 is SEHNR and CDR2 FQNEAQ (reference sequence). The length of the CDR3 is 15 residues. Trimming stripped 5 bases from V and 6 bases from J, with 17 bases between. In DNA form, the CDR3 reads TGTGCCAGCAGCCAGGGGATCGGCGCATCCAATGAGCAGTTCTTC. As protein: CASSQGIGASNEQFF.

This chain uses TRBV7-3 with TRBJ1-6; D uncertain. V was trimmed by 5 bases and J by 8 bases, leaving 10 bases between them. This CDR3 region has 13 residues. Looked up from germline, CDR1 is SGHTA and CDR2 is FQGTGA. The DNA of the CDR3 is TGTGCCAGCAGCCCTGGAGCTGATTCACCCCTCCACTTT. This gives the protein CASSPGADSPLHF.

The gene calls are TRBV5-5 and TRBJ2-7; tentative D call: TRBD2 (6 bases). Deletions cut 0 bases from V and 7 bases from J, with 17 bases between. This CDR3 is 15 amino acids long. Looked up from germline, CDR1 is SGHKS and CDR2 is YYEKEE (reference sequence). The CDR3 loop is CASSLAGLAIGEQYF. DNA for the CDR3: TGTGCCAGCAGCTTGGCCGGCCTAGCGATTGGGGAGCAGTACTTC. Full variable domain (missing parts from reference TRBV5-5 and TRBJ2-7): DAGVTQSPTHLIKTRGQQVTLRCSPISGHKSVSWYQQVLGQGPQFIFQYYEKEERGRGNFPDRFSARQFPNYSSELNVNALLLGDSALYLCASSLAGLAIGEQYFGPGTRLTVT.

This chain links TRBV9 with TRBJ2-3; TRBD1 agrees at 9 bases. V was pared by 3 bases and J by 4 bases, with 6 bases of the junction left unmatched. The CDR3 spans 15 residues. CDR1 is SGDLS, CDR2 YYNGEE, per germline. The CDR3 nucleotides are TGTGCCAGCAGCGAACAGGGGGCCTGGGCAGATACGCAGTATTTT. Translation: CASSEQGAWADTQYF.

V and J are TRBV4-1 and TRBJ2-4; TRBD2 agrees at 15 bases. Germline values: CDR1 MGHRA, CDR2 YSYEKL. The V segment lost 4 bases and the J segment 0 bases; nucleotides outside the gene matches: 4. This CDR3 contains 18 residues. The CDR3 protein is CASSPGLAGGVAKNIQYF. The CDR3 nucleotides read TGCGCCAGCAGCCCCGGACTAGCGGGAGGGGTAGCCAAAAACATTCAGTACTTC.

V is TRBV24-1 and J is TRBJ1-2; possible D gene TRBD1, 5 bases. The V gene's germline CDR1 is KGHDR and CDR2 SFDVKD. This CDR3 comprises 14 residues. Trimming stripped 3 bases from V and 8 bases from J, with 15 bases between. The CDR3: CATSDPLGSGGYTF. CDR3 DNA: TGTGCCACCAGTGATCCCTTGGGGTCAGGGGGCTACACCTTC.

This chain joins TRBV27 and TRBJ2-2; the match to TRBD2 covers 7 bases. V was pared by 8 bases and J by 0 bases, with 6 bases of the junction left unmatched. CDR3 length: 15 amino acids. Germline CDR1 MNHEY, CDR2 SMNVEV (reference sequence). CDR3 amino acids: CASLPLATNTGELFF. The CDR3 nucleotides are TGTGCCAGCCTCCCACTAGCGACGAACACCGGGGAGCTGTTTTTT.

This chain links TRBV7-6 with TRBJ2-7, with a tentative D call TRBD2 (6 bases). The CDR3 loop spans 13 amino acids. Per the germline V gene, CDR1 is SGHVS and CDR2 is FNYEAQ. Trimming shortened V by 5 bases and J by 2 bases, and 10 bases separated the two germline ends. The CDR3 reads CASSPGEAYEQYF. DNA of the CDR3: TGTGCCAGCAGCCCGGGGGAGGCCTACGAGCAGTACTTC.

This rearrangement joins TRBV25-1 to TRBJ1-1; no definite D call. The CDR3 spans 15 residues. V gave up 1 base and J gave up 2 bases, with 11 bases separating them. Germline lookup yields CDR1 MGHDK and CDR2 SYGVNS. The CDR3 protein is CASSESGQPNTEAFF. The CDR3 DNA follows: TGTGCCAGCAGTGAATCTGGGCAGCCAAACACTGAAGCTTTCTTT.

The chain is built from TRBV27 and TRBJ2-7; no reliable D call. The germline V and J ends were trimmed by 3 bases and 3 bases, with 9 bases remaining between them. The CDR3 is made up of 13 amino acids. Germline CDR1 reads MNHEY; CDR2 reads SMNVEV (reference sequence). The CDR3 reads CASSFTRYYEQYF. The CDR3 coding sequence is TGTGCCAGCAGTTTCACCAGGTACTACGAGCAGTACTTC.

This chain joins TRBV28 and TRBJ2-1; no clear D gene. The V and J ends lost 3 bases and 8 bases respectively, with 8 bases between them. Germline lookup yields CDR1 MDHEN and CDR2 SYDVKM. This CDR3 region has 12 residues. In DNA form, the CDR3 reads TGTGCCAGCAGTTTCAGTCCCGATGAGCAGTTCTTC. Translating gives CASSFSPDEQFF.

The chain recombines TRBV18 with TRBJ1-6; D is undetermined. The CDR3 sequence is 15 residues long. Germline loops: CDR1 KGHSH, CDR2 LQKENI. V gave up 2 bases and J gave up 7 bases, with 12 bases separating them. The CDR3: CASSPGRTDNSPLHF. CDR3 bases: TGTGCCAGCTCACCAGGACGGACTGACAATTCACCCCTCCACTTT. Variable domain in full (rest from reference TRBV18 and TRBJ1-6): NAGVMQNPRHLVRRRGQEARLRCSPMKGHSHVYWYRQLPEEGLKFMVYLQKENIIDESGMPKERFSAEFPKEGPSILRIQQVVRGDSAAYFCASSPGRTDNSPLHFGNGTRLTVT.

The V gene is TRBV28, the J gene TRBJ1-5; 7 nucleotides agree with TRBD1. The V gene's germline CDR1 is MDHEN and CDR2 SYDVKM. After removal of 6 bases from V and 5 bases from J, the junction contained 4 bases not matched to a gene. The CDR3 is made up of 13 amino acids. CDR3 amino acids: CASSLTGDQPQHF. The CDR3 region has the DNA TGTGCCAGCAGCCTAACAGGGGATCAGCCCCAGCATTTT. The whole variable domain, filled in from reference TRBV28 and TRBJ1-5, reads DVKVTQSSRYLVKRTGEKVFLECVQDMDHENMFWYRQDPGLGLRLIYFSYDVKMKEKGDIPEGYSVSREKKERFSLILESASTNQTSMYLCASSLTGDQPQHFGDGTRLSIL.

The chain recombines TRBV3-1 (or the pseudogene TRBV3-2) with TRBJ2-1, with 7 bases identical to TRBD2. The CDR3 length is 14 residues. V lost 5 bases to trimming and J lost 6 bases; unmatched junction nucleotides: 7. Per the germline V gene, CDR1 is LGHDT and CDR2 is YNNKEL (reference sequence). CDR3 protein: CASSSGTNRNEQFF. The CDR3 region has the DNA TGTGCCAGCAGCTCCGGGACTAATCGCAATGAGCAGTTCTTC.

This clone showed up just once. The chain joins TRBV25-1 to TRBJ1-2; D is unresolved. V dropped 0 bases and J dropped 8 bases, with 10 bases sitting between them. The germline V gene has CDR1 MGHDK and CDR2 SYGVNS. The CDR3 spans 13 residues. The CDR3 coding sequence is TGTGCCAGCAGTGAATATCGAGGGTGGGGCTACACCTTC. Its translation is CASSEYRGWGYTF.

This sequence joins TRBV4-3 and TRBJ2-1; TRBD1 matches at 9 bases. The trim removed 5 bases at V and 8 bases at J, leaving 13 bases unmatched. This CDR3 has 16 residues. Germline CDR1 and CDR2: LGHNA and YSLEER. The DNA for the CDR3 is TGCGCCAGCAGCGAAACCGAGGGGACAGGGTTCCATGAGCAGTTCTTC. Protein sequence: CASSETEGTGFHEQFF.

The CDR3 loop reads CASSESGTGTDTQYF. DNA of the CDR3: TGCGCCAGCAGTGAGTCCGGGACAGGGACAGATACGCAGTATTTT. The chain has TRBV10-2 and TRBJ2-3; 9 nucleotides match TRBD1. The germline V gene has CDR1 WSHSY and CDR2 SAAADI. The J segment lost 3 bases and the V segment lost 0 bases, leaving 1 base of the junction unmatched. There are 15 residues in the CDR3.

This chain uses TRBV2 with TRBJ1-2, with a possible D match to TRBD1 (5 bases). Germline V gene sequence: CDR1 SNHLY, CDR2 FYNNEI. V gave up 7 bases and J gave up 8 bases, with 17 bases separating them. The CDR3 sequence is 13 residues long. The CDR3 loop reads CASMGQGSRGYTF. CDR3 nucleotides: TGTGCCAGCATGGGGCAGGGTAGTCGGGGCTACACCTTC.

This chain connects TRBV6-6 to TRBJ2-4; D is unresolved. V lost 5 bases and J lost 1, with 6 bases in between. CDR1 is MNHNY, CDR2 SVGAGI, per germline (reference sequence). The CDR3 runs 13 residues. The CDR3 here is CASSSSAKNIQYF. The CDR3 region has the DNA TGTGCCAGCAGTAGCTCGGCCAAAAACATTCAGTACTTC.

The chain recombines TRBV7-9 with TRBJ2-1, with 12 nucleotides matching TRBD2. Germline CDR1 and CDR2: SEHNR and FQNEAQ (reference sequence). The CDR3 runs to 16 residues. V gave up 4 bases and J gave up 3 bases; unmatched junction bases: 4. The CDR3 sequence: CASSSRTSGNYNEQFF. The CDR3 DNA follows: TGTGCCAGCAGCTCGAGGACTAGCGGGAACTACAATGAGCAGTTCTTC. Full variable domain (missing parts from reference TRBV7-9 and TRBJ2-1): DTGVSQNPRHKITKRGQNVTFRCDPISEHNRLYWYRQTLGQGPEFLTYFQNEAQLEKSRLLSDRFSAERPKGSFSTLEIQRTEQGDSAMYLCASSSRTSGNYNEQFFGPGTRLTVL.

The gene calls are TRBV2 and TRBJ2-1, with D hard to call. CDR3 length: 13 residues. Trimming left V 5 bases short and J 2 bases short, with 7 bases between. CDR1 and CDR2 (germline): SNHLY, FYNNEI. As DNA, the CDR3 is TGTGCCAGCAGTCTAGGCCCCTACAATGAGCAGTTCTTC. Protein: CASSLGPYNEQFF.

The V gene is TRBV7-3, the J gene TRBJ2-1, with D possibly matching TRBD1 (7 bases). The CDR3 runs 13 residues. V lost 4 bases and J lost 7, with 11 bases in between. The germline V gene has CDR1 SGHTA and CDR2 FQGTGA. The CDR3: CASSSSGGNEQFF. The CDR3 DNA sequence: TGTGCCAGCAGCTCGTCAGGGGGGAATGAGCAGTTCTTC.

CDR3: CASSLVTGRYNEQFF. In DNA, the CDR3 is TGTGCCAGCAGCTTAGTAACGGGTCGCTACAATGAGCAGTTCTTC. This rearrangement joins TRBV7-2 to TRBJ2-1; the D is unclear. V lost 1 base to trimming and J lost 3 bases, with 10 bases between them. The length of the CDR3 is 15 residues. Per germline, CDR1 SGHTA and CDR2 FQGNSA.

This clone was detected once. The V call is TRBV19, the J call TRBJ2-2; weak D call: TRBD1 (6 bases). With 6 bases removed from V and 3 bases from J, the gap between germline ends came to 11 bases. The CDR3 runs to 14 residues. Germline CDR1 LNHDA, CDR2 SQIVND (reference sequence). CDR3 region: CASRGGRDTGELFF. CDR3 sequence (DNA): TGTGCCAGTAGAGGGGGAAGAGACACCGGGGAGCTGTTTTTT.

This chain connects TRBV19 to TRBJ2-2, with TRBD1 identical over 12 bases. The CDR3 extends over 14 amino acids. Germline-derived CDR1 and CDR2 are LNHDA and SQIVND (reference sequence). Trimming at V came to 8 bases and at J to 6 bases, leaving 4 bases not matched to a gene. CDR3 sequence reads: CASRGQGAAGELFF. For the CDR3, the DNA is TGTGCCAGTCGGGGACAGGGGGCGGCCGGGGAGCTGTTTTTT.